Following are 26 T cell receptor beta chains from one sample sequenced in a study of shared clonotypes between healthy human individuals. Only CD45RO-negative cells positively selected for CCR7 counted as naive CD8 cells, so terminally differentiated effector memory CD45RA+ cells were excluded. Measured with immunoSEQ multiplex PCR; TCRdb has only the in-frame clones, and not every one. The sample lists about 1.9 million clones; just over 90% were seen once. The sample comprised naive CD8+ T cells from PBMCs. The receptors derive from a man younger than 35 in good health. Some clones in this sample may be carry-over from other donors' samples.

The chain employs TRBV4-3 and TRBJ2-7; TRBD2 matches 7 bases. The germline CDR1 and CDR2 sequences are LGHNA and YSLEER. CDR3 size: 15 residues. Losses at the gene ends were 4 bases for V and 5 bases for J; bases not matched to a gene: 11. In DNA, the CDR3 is TGCGCCAGCAGCCGCTGGGAGACTAGCTTCGACGAGCAGTACTTC. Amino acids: CASSRWETSFDEQYF.

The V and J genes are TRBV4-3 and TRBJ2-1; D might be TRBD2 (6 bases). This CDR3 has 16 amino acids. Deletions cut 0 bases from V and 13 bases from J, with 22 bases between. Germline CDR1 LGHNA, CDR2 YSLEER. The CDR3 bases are TGCGCCAGCAGCCAAGAAGGAGCGGCGTACTTTACTAGCCAGTTCTTC. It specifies CASSQEGAAYFTSQFF.

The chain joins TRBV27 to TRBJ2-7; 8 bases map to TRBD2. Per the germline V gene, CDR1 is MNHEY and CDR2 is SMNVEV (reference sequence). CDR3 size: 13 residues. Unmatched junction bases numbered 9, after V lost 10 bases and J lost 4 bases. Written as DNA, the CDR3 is TGTGCCACCCACCCGGGAGGGGGGTACGAGCAGTACTTC. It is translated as CATHPGGGYEQYF.

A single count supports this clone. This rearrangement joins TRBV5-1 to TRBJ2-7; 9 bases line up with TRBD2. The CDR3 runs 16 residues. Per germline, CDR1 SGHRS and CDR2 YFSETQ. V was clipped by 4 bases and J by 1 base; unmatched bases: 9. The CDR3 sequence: CASSTNSGSRSYEQYF. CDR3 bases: TGCGCCAGCAGCACCAATAGCGGGAGTAGGTCCTACGAGCAGTACTTC.

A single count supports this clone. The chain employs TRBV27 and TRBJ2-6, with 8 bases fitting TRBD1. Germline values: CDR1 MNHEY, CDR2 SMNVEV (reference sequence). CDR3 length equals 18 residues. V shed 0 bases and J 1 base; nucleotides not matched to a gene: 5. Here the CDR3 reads CASSLSAGGPSGANVLTF. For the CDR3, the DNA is TGTGCCAGCAGTTTATCGGCAGGGGGCCCTTCTGGGGCCAACGTCCTGACTTTC.

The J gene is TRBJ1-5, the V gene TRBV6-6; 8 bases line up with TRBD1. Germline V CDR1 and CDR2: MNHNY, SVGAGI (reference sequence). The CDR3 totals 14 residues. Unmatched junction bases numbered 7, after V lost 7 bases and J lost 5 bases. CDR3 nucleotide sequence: TGTGCCAGCACCTCGACAGGGGCGGATCAGCCCCAGCATTTT. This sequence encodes CASTSTGADQPQHF.

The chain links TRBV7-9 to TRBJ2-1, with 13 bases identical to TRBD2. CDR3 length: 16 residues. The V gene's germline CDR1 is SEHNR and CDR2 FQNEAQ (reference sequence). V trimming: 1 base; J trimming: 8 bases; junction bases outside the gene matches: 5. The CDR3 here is CASSLDGLAGVDEQFF. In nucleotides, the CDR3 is TGTGCCAGCAGCTTAGACGGACTAGCGGGAGTCGATGAGCAGTTCTTC.

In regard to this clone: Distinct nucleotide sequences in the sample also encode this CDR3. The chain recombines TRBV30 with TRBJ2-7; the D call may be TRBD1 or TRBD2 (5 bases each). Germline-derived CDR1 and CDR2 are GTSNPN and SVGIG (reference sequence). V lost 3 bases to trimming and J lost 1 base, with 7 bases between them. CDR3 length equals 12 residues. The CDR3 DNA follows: TGTGCCTGGAGGGGACGGTCCTACGAGCAGTACTTC. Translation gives CAWRGRSYEQYF.

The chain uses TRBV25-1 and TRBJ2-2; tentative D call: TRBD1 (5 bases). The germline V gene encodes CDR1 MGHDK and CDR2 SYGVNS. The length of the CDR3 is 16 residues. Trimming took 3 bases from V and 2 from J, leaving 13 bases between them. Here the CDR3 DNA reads TGTGCCAGCAGTGACCAAATGACAGTAAACACCGGGGAGCTGTTTTTT. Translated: CASSDQMTVNTGELFF.

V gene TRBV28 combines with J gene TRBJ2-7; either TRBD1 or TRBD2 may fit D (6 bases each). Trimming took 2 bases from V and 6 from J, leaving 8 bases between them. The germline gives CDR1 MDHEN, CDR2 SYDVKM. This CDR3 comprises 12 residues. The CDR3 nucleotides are TGTGCCAGCAGTTTACGGGGGCCCGAGCAGTACTTC. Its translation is CASSLRGPEQYF.

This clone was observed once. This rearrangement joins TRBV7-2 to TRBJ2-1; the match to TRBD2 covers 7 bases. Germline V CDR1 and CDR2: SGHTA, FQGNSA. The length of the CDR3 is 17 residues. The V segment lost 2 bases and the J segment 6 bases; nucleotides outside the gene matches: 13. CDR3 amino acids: CASSLRTSGLVFNEQFF. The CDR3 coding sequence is TGTGCCAGCAGCTTACGGACTAGTGGGCTTGTATTCAATGAGCAGTTCTTC.

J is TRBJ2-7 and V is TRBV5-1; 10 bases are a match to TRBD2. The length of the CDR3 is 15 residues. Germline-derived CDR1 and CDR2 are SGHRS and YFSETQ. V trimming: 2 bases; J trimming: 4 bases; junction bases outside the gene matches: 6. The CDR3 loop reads CASSFASGSSYEQYF. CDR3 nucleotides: TGCGCCAGCAGCTTCGCTAGCGGGAGTTCGTACGAGCAGTACTTC.

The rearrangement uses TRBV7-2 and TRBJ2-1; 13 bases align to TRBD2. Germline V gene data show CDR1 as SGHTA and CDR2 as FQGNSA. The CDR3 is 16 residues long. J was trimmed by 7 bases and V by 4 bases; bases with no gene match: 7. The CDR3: CASSSPSGLAGNEQFF. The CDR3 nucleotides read TGTGCCAGCAGCTCCCCCTCGGGACTAGCGGGAAATGAGCAGTTCTTC.

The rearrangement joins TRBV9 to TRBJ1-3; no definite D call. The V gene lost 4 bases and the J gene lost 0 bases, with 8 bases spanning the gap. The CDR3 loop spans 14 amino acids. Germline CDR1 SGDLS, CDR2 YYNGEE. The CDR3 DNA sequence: TGTGCCAGCAGCCCCGGATCCTCTGGAAACACCATATATTTT. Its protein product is CASSPGSSGNTIYF.

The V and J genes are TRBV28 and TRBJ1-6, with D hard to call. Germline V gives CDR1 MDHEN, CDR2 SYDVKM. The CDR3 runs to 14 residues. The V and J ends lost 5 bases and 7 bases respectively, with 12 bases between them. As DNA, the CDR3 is TGTGCCAGCAGTCCGCGCGGGTGGAATTCACCCCTCCACTTT. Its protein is CASSPRGWNSPLHF.

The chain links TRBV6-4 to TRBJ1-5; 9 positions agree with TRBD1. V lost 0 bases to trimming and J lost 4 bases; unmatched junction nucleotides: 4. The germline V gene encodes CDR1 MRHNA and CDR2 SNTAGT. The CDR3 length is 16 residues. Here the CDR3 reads CASSDSDRGGNQPQHF. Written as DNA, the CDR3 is TGTGCCAGCAGTGACTCGGACAGGGGAGGTAATCAGCCCCAGCATTTT.

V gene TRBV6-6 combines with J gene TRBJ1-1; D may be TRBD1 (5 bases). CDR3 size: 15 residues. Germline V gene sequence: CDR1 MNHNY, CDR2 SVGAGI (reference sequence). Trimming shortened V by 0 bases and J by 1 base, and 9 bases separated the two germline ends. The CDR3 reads CASSYSEGTNTEAFF. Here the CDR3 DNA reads TGTGCCAGCAGTTACTCAGAGGGGACGAACACTGAAGCTTTCTTT.

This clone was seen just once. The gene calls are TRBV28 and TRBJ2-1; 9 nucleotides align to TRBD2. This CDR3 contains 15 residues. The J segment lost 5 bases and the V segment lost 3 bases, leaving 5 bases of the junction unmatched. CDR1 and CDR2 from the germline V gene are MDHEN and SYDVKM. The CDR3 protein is CASSFLAGIDNEQFF. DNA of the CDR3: TGTGCCAGCAGTTTTCTAGCGGGAATCGACAATGAGCAGTTCTTC.

CDR3 in amino acids: CASSQEADRASYEQYF. The CDR3 region has the DNA TGCGCCAGCAGCCAAGAAGCGGACAGAGCCTCCTACGAGCAGTACTTC. The chain has TRBV4-3 and TRBJ2-7; D might be TRBD1 (6 bases). CDR3 length: 16 amino acids. Trimming pared 0 bases from V and 0 bases from J, leaving 12 bases between. In germline, CDR1 is LGHNA, CDR2 YSLEER.

DNA of the CDR3: TGTGCCAGCAGTTACTCGAGGCGGGGTCACACCGGGGAGCTGTTTTTT. It yields the protein CASSYSRRGHTGELFF. The rearrangement joins TRBV6-5 to TRBJ2-2, with a possible D match to TRBD2 (6 bases). The V end lost 0 bases, the J end lost 3 bases, and 11 bases lay between the germline ends. Germline loops: CDR1 MNHEY, CDR2 SVGAGI. CDR3 size: 16 residues.

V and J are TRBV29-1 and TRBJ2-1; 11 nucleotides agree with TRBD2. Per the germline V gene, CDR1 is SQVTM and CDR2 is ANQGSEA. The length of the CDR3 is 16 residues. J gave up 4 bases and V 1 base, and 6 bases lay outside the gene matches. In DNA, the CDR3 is TGCAGCGTTGAAGTTGCGGGACTAGCGGCATACAATGAGCAGTTCTTC. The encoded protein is CSVEVAGLAAYNEQFF.

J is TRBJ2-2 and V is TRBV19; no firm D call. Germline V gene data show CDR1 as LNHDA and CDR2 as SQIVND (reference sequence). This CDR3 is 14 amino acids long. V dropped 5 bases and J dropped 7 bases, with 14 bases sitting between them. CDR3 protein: CASSFGLAGGELFF. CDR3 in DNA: TGTGCCAGTAGTTTCGGTCTTGCCGGCGGGGAGCTGTTTTTT.

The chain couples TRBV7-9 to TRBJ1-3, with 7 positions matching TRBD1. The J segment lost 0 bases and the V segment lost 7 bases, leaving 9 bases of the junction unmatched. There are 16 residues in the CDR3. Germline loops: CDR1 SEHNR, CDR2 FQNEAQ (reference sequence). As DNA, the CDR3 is TGTGCCAGCACCTGGGGACAGATAAGCTCTGGAAACACCATATATTTT. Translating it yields CASTWGQISSGNTIYF.

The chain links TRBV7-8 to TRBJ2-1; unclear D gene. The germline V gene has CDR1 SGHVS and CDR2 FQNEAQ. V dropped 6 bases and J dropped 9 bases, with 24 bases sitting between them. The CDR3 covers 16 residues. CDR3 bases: TGTGCCAGCAGATCCTCCCTGACGGGTAGGACCAGTGAGCAGTTCTTC. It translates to CASRSSLTGRTSEQFF.

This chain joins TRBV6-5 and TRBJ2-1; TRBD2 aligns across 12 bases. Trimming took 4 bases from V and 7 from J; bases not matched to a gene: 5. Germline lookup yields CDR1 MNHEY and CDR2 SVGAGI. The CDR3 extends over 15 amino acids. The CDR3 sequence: CASSSGLAGANEQFF. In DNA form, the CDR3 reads TGTGCCAGCAGTTCGGGACTAGCGGGTGCGAATGAGCAGTTCTTC.

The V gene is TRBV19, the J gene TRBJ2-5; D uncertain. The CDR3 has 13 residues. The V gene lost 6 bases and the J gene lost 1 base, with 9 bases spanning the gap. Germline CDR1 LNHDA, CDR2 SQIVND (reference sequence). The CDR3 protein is CASSSPFQETQYF. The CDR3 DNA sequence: TGTGCCAGTAGCAGCCCTTTCCAAGAGACCCAGTACTTC.